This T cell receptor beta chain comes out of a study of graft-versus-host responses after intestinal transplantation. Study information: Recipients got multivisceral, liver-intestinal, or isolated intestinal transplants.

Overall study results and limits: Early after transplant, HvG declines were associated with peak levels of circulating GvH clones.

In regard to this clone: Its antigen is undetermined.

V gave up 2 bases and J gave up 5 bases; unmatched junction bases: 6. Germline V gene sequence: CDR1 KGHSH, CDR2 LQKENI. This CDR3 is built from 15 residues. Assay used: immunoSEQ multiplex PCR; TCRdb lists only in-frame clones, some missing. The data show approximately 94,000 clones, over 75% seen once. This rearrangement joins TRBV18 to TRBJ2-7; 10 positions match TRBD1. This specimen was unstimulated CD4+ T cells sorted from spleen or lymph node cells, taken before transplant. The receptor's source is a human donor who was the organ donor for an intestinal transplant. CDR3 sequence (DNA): TGTGCCAGCTCACCAACGGACAGGGGGGGCCACGAGCAGTACTTC. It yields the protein CASSPTDRGGHEQYF.